Detailed here is one T cell receptor beta chain. The data are from a study of cytomegalovirus exposure and HLA in healthy donors. The CDR3 has 15 amino acids. The V end lost 6 bases, the J end lost 7 bases, and 16 bases lay between the germline ends. Per the germline V gene, CDR1 is SGHAT and CDR2 is FQDESV (reference sequence). The PCR had 60 Vbeta and 13 Jbeta primers. Here immunoSEQ multiplex PCR was the method, and the copy in TCRdb shows in-frame clones only, minus some. The table lists some 120,000 clones. The chain combines TRBV11-1 with TRBJ1-6, with D possibly matching TRBD1 (6 bases). Material for sequencing was PBMCs. The receptor comes from a man aged 18-30 years in good health and CMV-seronegative. This chain's CDR3 is CASRRPGTPNSPLHF. The CDR3 bases are TGTGCCAGCAGACGACCAGGGACACCCAATTCACCCCTCCACTTT.